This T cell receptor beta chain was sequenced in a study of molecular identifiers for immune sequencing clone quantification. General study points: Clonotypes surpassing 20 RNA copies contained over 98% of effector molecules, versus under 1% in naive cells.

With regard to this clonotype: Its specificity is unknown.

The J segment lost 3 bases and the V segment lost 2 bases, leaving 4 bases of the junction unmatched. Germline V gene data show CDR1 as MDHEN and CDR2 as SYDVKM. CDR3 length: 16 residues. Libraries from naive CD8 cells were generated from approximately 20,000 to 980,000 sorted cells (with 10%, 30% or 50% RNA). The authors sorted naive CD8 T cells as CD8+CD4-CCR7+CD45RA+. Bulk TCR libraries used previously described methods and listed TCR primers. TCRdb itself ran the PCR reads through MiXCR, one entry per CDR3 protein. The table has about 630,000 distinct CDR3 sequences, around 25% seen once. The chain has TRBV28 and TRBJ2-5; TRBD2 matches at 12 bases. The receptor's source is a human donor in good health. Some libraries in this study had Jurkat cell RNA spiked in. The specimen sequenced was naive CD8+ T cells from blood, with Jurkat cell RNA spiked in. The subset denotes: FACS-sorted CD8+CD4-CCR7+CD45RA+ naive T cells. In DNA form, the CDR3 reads TGTGCCAGCAGTTTAGGTGCTAGCGGGAGGGAAGAGACCCAGTACTTC. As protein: CASSLGASGREETQYF.